The 29 T cell receptor beta chains presented below share a single source sample, sequenced in a study of OX40 agonist ivuxolimab in advanced cancers. Using immunoSEQ multiplex PCR, the repertoire was profiled, and TCRdb retains in-frame clones only, with some absent. The data show approximately 74,000 clones, with 75% to 95% seen just once and 5% to 7% held by the top ten. The material sequenced was CD4+ or CD8+ T cells sorted from blood, taken in a trial of the OX40 agonist ivuxolimab. All receptors come from an adult with an advanced solid tumor such as melanoma, head and neck, liver or kidney cancer.

This clone has more than one count but fewer than ten. The chain combines TRBV30 with TRBJ1-1, with 10 bases aligning to TRBD1. Germline V gene data show CDR1 as GTSNPN and CDR2 as SVGIG (reference sequence). V shed 5 bases and J 0 bases; nucleotides not matched to a gene: 6. CDR3 size: 15 residues. The CDR3 nucleotides read TGTGCCTGGGGACAGGGGGTAGGCATGAACACTGAAGCTTTCTTT. Protein: CAWGQGVGMNTEAFF.

This clone was counted a few times. The rearrangement uses TRBV4-1 and TRBJ1-1; D unresolved. This CDR3 has 14 amino acids. The germline V gene has CDR1 MGHRA and CDR2 YSYEKL. Trimming removed 1 base from V and 0 bases from J, with 6 bases in between. CDR3 nucleotide sequence: TGCGCCAGCAGCCAAGGGAGTATGAACACTGAAGCTTTCTTT. It codes for CASSQGSMNTEAFF.

V gene TRBV19 combines with J gene TRBJ1-1; 7 nucleotides match TRBD1. The CDR3 is 14 residues long. V lost 10 bases to trimming and J lost 3 bases; unmatched junction nucleotides: 11. Germline values: CDR1 LNHDA, CDR2 SQIVND (reference sequence). The DNA of the CDR3 is TGTGCCACGGAAGGGGGCGCGGGGTACACTGAAGCTTTCTTT. Translated, it gives CATEGGAGYTEAFF. Drawing the rest from reference TRBV19 and TRBJ1-1, the complete variable domain is DGGITQSPKYLFRKEGQNVTLSCEQNLNHDAMYWYRQDPGQGLRLIYYSQIVNDFQKGDIAEGYSVSREKKESFPLTVTSAQKNPTAFYLCATEGGAGYTEAFFGQGTRLTVV.

The chain uses TRBV19 and TRBJ2-1; 8 bases agree with TRBD2. There are 15 residues in the CDR3. From germline, CDR1 is LNHDA and CDR2 SQIVND (reference sequence). V lost 7 bases and J lost 3; bases outside the gene matches: 8. CDR3: CASTPSGPNYNEQFF. The CDR3 DNA reads TGTGCCAGTACTCCTAGCGGGCCTAACTACAATGAGCAGTTCTTC.

The chain employs TRBV5-5 and TRBJ1-4, with D possibly TRBD1 on 6 matching bases. Germline V gene data show CDR1 as SGHKS and CDR2 as YYEKEE (reference sequence). V lost 4 bases and J 7 bases, leaving 17 bases between the germline ends. This CDR3 has 15 residues. The CDR3 nucleotides are TGTGCCAGCAGCCCAGGGGACATGAGGGGTGAAAAACTGTTTTTT. Amino acid sequence: CASSPGDMRGEKLFF. The full variable domain, rest sourced from reference TRBV5-5 and TRBJ1-4, is DAGVTQSPTHLIKTRGQQVTLRCSPISGHKSVSWYQQVLGQGPQFIFQYYEKEERGRGNFPDRFSARQFPNYSSELNVNALLLGDSALYLCASSPGDMRGEKLFFGSGTQLSVL.

The chain carries TRBV15 and TRBJ1-1; D gene uncertain. The germline V gene encodes CDR1 LNHNV and CDR2 YYDKDF (reference sequence). The CDR3 length is 15 residues. V lost 1 base and J lost 2, with 11 bases in between. CDR3 amino acids: CATSRVTGLNTEAFF. The CDR3 DNA follows: TGTGCCACCAGCAGAGTGACGGGCTTAAACACTGAAGCTTTCTTT. The variable domain in full, with the rest retrieved from reference TRBV15 and TRBJ1-1, is DAMVIQNPRYQVTQFGKPVTLSCSQTLNHNVMYWYQQKSSQAPKLLFHYYDKDFNNEADTPDNFQSRRPNTSFCFLDIRSPGLGDTAMYLCATSRVTGLNTEAFFGQGTRLTVV.

The chain couples TRBV13 to TRBJ2-7; D not certain. The V end lost 3 bases, the J end lost 4 bases, and 16 bases lay between the germline ends. This CDR3 spans 15 amino acids. Germline-derived CDR1 and CDR2 are PRHDT and FYEKMQ (reference sequence). This chain's CDR3 is CASSFPGSGMYEQYF. CDR3 in DNA: TGTGCCAGCAGCTTCCCCGGGTCTGGGATGTACGAGCAGTACTTC.

This clone appeared many times. This sequence joins TRBV6-4 and TRBJ2-1; 8 bases map to TRBD2. V lost 0 bases and J lost 6; bases outside the gene matches: 4. The V gene's germline CDR1 is MRHNA and CDR2 SNTAGT. CDR3 length: 15 residues. The CDR3 region has the DNA TGTGCCAGCAGTGACTCTACTAGCGGAAGCAATGAGCAGTTCTTC. Translated, it gives CASSDSTSGSNEQFF.

The chain carries TRBV7-2 and TRBJ2-3; 7 nucleotides align to TRBD2. Germline V gene lookup returns CDR1 SGHTA and CDR2 FQGNSA. J gave up 4 bases and V 1 base, and 8 bases lay outside the gene matches. The CDR3 is made up of 16 amino acids. Here the CDR3 reads CASSLVGLGFADTQYF. CDR3 sequence (DNA): TGTGCCAGCAGCTTAGTAGGACTAGGATTCGCAGATACGCAGTATTTT.

This clone was observed a handful of times. This CDR3 is CATSLGENTEAFF. The CDR3 bases are TGTGCCACCAGCCTAGGGGAGAACACTGAAGCTTTCTTT. This chain joins TRBV15 and TRBJ1-1; perhaps TRBD1 as D (5 bases). The CDR3 covers 13 residues. Trimming removed 5 bases at V and 1 base at J, with 8 bases between. Germline V gene sequence: CDR1 LNHNV, CDR2 YYDKDF (reference sequence).

This sequence joins TRBV6-6 and TRBJ1-5; D is uncertain. V lost 2 bases and J 0 bases, leaving 8 bases between the germline ends. Germline-derived CDR1 and CDR2 are MNHNY and SVGAGI (reference sequence). The CDR3 is made up of 15 amino acids. The CDR3 bases are TGTGCCAGCAGTTACGAGGAGACTAGCAATCAGCCCCAGCATTTT. Translating it yields CASSYEETSNQPQHF.

The rearrangement links TRBV15 to TRBJ1-1; TRBD1 is a possible D gene (5 bases). The V end lost 2 bases, the J end lost 5 bases, and 9 bases lay between the germline ends. The CDR3 contains 13 residues. Germline CDR1 LNHNV, CDR2 YYDKDF (reference sequence). DNA of the CDR3: TGTGCCACCAGCAGAACAGGAAAGACTGAAGCTTTCTTT. Residues: CATSRTGKTEAFF.

The rearrangement uses TRBV15 and TRBJ1-1; TRBD1 matches 9 bases. The CDR3 has 16 residues. V was pared by 0 bases and J by 0 bases, with 2 bases of the junction left unmatched. Germline lookup yields CDR1 LNHNV and CDR2 YYDKDF (reference sequence). Written as DNA, the CDR3 is TGTGCCACCAGCAGAGAACAGGGGGCAATGAACACTGAAGCTTTCTTT. It codes for CATSREQGAMNTEAFF.

This rearrangement joins TRBV6-6 to TRBJ2-7, with D possibly called TRBD1 or TRBD2 (5 bases each). The germline gives CDR1 MNHNY, CDR2 SVGAGI (reference sequence). V was cut by 5 bases and J by 3 bases, with 5 bases left in between. There are 11 residues in the CDR3. The CDR3: CASSGGYEQYF. The CDR3 DNA sequence: TGTGCCAGCAGTGGGGGCTACGAGCAGTACTTC.

The J gene is TRBJ1-2, the V gene TRBV27; unclear D gene. Germline lookup yields CDR1 MNHEY and CDR2 SMNVEV (reference sequence). The CDR3 sequence is 17 residues long. Trimming left V 0 bases short and J 1 base short, with 15 bases between. This CDR3 is CASSLSMGLQDNYGYTF. The CDR3 bases are TGTGCCAGCAGTTTATCGATGGGCCTCCAGGATAACTATGGCTACACCTTC.

Comments on this clone: Because the CDR3's place on the DNA is in doubt, the DNA is left out and the CDR3 is given as listed by TCRdb. The chain joins TRBV27 to TRBJ2-7; the table's D call, TRBD2, has no DNA check behind it. Inclusive of both ends, the CDR3 amounts to 15 amino acids. From germline, CDR1 is MNHEY and CDR2 SMNVEV (reference sequence). The CDR3: CASSTSGLAGYEQYF.

This chain connects TRBV14 to TRBJ1-2; D not certain. Germline loops: CDR1 SGHDN, CDR2 FVKESK. The CDR3 length is 12 residues. The V end was cut by 0 bases, the J end by 4 bases, with 3 bases between. The CDR3 loop is CASSQDGYGYTF. DNA of the CDR3: TGTGCCAGCAGCCAAGACGGCTATGGCTACACCTTC.

V gene TRBV4-1 combines with J gene TRBJ2-7; TRBD2 aligns across 11 bases. Germline CDR1 is MGHRA and CDR2 is YSYEKL. The CDR3 consists of 15 residues. V was clipped by 0 bases and J by 4 bases; unmatched bases: 2. Here the CDR3 reads CASSQDLAGGYEQYF. CDR3 nucleotide sequence: TGCGCCAGCAGCCAAGATCTAGCGGGGGGTTACGAGCAGTACTTC.

The chain links TRBV9 to TRBJ2-3; D is uncertain. Germline V gene lookup returns CDR1 SGDLS and CDR2 YYNGEE. The CDR3 length is 15 residues. Trimming removed 0 bases at V and 2 bases at J, with 10 bases between. The CDR3 DNA reads as TGTGCCAGCAGCGTAGCTATTAGAACCACAGATACGCAGTATTTT. Translation gives CASSVAIRTTDTQYF.

The rearrangement links TRBV9 to TRBJ2-7; 7 bases are shared with TRBD1. J was trimmed by 2 bases and V by 0 bases; bases with no gene match: 8. The germline gives CDR1 SGDLS, CDR2 YYNGEE. This CDR3 contains 16 residues. CDR3 in amino acids: CASSVEGTENTYEQYF. CDR3 bases: TGTGCCAGCAGCGTAGAGGGGACAGAGAATACCTACGAGCAGTACTTC. Full variable domain (rest looked up from reference TRBV9 and TRBJ2-7): DSGVTQTPKHLITATGQRVTLRCSPRSGDLSVYWYQQSLDQGLQFLIQYYNGEERAKGNILERFSAQQFPDLHSELNLSSLELGDSALYFCASSVEGTENTYEQYFGPGTRLTVT.

The rearrangement uses TRBV4-3 and TRBJ2-3; D not certain. The germline V and J ends were trimmed by 0 bases and 4 bases, with 5 bases remaining between them. Germline V gene data show CDR1 as LGHNA and CDR2 as YSLEER. CDR3 length equals 13 residues. The CDR3 bases are TGCGCCAGCAGCCAAGAGGCCCCAGATACGCAGTATTTT. Encoded protein: CASSQEAPDTQYF.

The chain recombines TRBV5-1 with TRBJ1-2; no reliable D call. The V gene lost 1 base and the J gene lost 3 bases, with 10 bases spanning the gap. The germline CDR1 and CDR2 sequences are SGHRS and YFSETQ. The CDR3 is made up of 14 amino acids. This chain's CDR3 is CASSLMPEHYGYTF. The CDR3 nucleotides are TGCGCCAGCAGCTTGATGCCAGAGCACTATGGCTACACCTTC.

This chain joins TRBV27 and TRBJ2-1; 9 bases agree with TRBD2. Germline values: CDR1 MNHEY, CDR2 SMNVEV (reference sequence). The CDR3 contains 12 residues. V trimming: 4 bases; J trimming: 10 bases; junction bases outside the gene matches: 2. CDR3 bases: TGTGCCAGCAGTTCGACTAGCGGAGAGCAGTTCTTC. Protein: CASSSTSGEQFF.

This clone was picked up a small number of times. CDR3 sequence (DNA): TGTGCCTGGAGAGTCGCCAGAGAAGCTTTCTTT. As protein: CAWRVAREAFF. The genes are TRBV30 and TRBJ1-1; D call uncertain. V was shortened by 3 bases and J by 8 bases, with 10 bases between the two germline ends. This CDR3 comprises 11 residues. CDR1 is GTSNPN, CDR2 SVGIG, per germline (reference sequence).

CDR3 coding DNA: TGTGCCAGCAGCTTCAATGGGGGGCTGGAGCAGTACTTC. Its translation: CASSFNGGLEQYF. This chain uses TRBV4-2 with TRBJ2-7; D tentatively reads TRBD1 or TRBD2 (6 bases each). This CDR3 contains 13 residues. CDR1 LGHNA and CDR2 YNFKEQ come from the germline V gene. V was shortened by 5 bases and J by 7 bases, with 15 bases between the two germline ends.

In nucleotides, the CDR3 is TGTGCCAGCAGCCTTGTTTTACGAGGCGAGCAGTTCTTC. This codes for CASSLVLRGEQFF. The chain links TRBV7-8 to TRBJ2-1; no clear D gene. The CDR3 has 13 amino acids. The V gene lost 5 bases and the J gene lost 10 bases, with 15 bases spanning the gap. CDR1 and CDR2 (germline): SGHVS, FQNEAQ. Variable domain in full (rest from reference TRBV7-8 and TRBJ2-1): GAGVSQSPRYKVAKRGQDVALRCDPISGHVSLFWYQQALGQGPEFLTYFQNEAQLDKSGLPSDRFFAERPEGSVSTLKIQRTQQEDSAVYLCASSLVLRGEQFFGPGTRLTVL.

This chain links TRBV7-9 with TRBJ1-1, with TRBD1 as a possible D gene (6 bases). Trimming left V 5 bases short and J 3 bases short, with 10 bases between. This CDR3 is built from 13 residues. The germline gives CDR1 SEHNR, CDR2 FQNEAQ (reference sequence). CDR3 nucleotide sequence: TGTGCCAGCAGCCGATCAGGGGACACTGAAGCTTTCTTT. This encodes CASSRSGDTEAFF.

CDR3 sequence (DNA): TGTGCCAGCAGAAGGTCTGGGAGGATGAACACTGAAGCTTTCTTT. This gives the protein CASRRSGRMNTEAFF. The chain is built from TRBV5-6 and TRBJ1-1; D is undetermined. Trimming stripped 5 bases from V and 0 bases from J, with 14 bases between. Germline CDR1 SGHDT, CDR2 YYEEEE. The length of the CDR3 is 15 residues.

The chain has TRBV4-3 and TRBJ1-3; perhaps TRBD1 as D (5 bases). CDR1 is LGHNA and CDR2 is YSLEER in the germline V gene. The CDR3 is made up of 15 amino acids. Trimming shortened V by 0 bases and J by 9 bases, and 15 bases separated the two germline ends. CDR3 bases: TGCGCCAGCAGCCAAGATACCGGCCGGGACGGCACCATATATTTT. Its translation: CASSQDTGRDGTIYF.